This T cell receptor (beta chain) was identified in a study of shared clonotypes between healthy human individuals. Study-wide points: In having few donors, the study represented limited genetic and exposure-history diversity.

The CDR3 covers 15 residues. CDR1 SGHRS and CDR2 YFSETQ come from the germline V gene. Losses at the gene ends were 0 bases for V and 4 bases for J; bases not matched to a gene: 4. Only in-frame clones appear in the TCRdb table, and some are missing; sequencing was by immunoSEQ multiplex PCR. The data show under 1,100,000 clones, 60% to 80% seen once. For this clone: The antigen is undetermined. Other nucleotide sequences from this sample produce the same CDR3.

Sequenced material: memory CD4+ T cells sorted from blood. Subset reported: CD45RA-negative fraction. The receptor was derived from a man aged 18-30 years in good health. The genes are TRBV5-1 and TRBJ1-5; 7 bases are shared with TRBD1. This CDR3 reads CASSLEGAGNQPQHF. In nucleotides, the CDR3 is TGCGCCAGCAGCTTGGAGGGGGCCGGGAATCAGCCCCAGCATTTT.